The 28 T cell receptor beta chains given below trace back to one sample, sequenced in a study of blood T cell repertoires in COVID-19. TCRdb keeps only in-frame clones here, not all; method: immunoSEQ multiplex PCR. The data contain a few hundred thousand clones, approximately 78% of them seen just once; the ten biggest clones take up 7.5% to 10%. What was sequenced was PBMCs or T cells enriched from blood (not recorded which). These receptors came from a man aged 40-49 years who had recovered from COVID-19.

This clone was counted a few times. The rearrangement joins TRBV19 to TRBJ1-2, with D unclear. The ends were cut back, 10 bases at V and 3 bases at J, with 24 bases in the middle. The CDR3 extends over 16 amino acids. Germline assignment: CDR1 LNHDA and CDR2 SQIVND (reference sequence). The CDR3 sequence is CATFGTGGLRDYGYTF. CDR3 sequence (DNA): TGTGCCACCTTCGGTACCGGAGGTTTGAGGGACTATGGCTACACCTTC.

CDR3 DNA sequence: TGCGCCAGCAGCAACAGGGACAGATGGAACACTGAAGCTTTCTTT. Its translation is CASSNRDRWNTEAFF. The chain recombines TRBV5-1 with TRBJ1-1; 7 positions match TRBD1. The CDR3 runs 15 residues. Germline V CDR1 and CDR2: SGHRS, YFSETQ. The ends lost 4 bases at V and 1 base at J; junction bases unmatched: 7.

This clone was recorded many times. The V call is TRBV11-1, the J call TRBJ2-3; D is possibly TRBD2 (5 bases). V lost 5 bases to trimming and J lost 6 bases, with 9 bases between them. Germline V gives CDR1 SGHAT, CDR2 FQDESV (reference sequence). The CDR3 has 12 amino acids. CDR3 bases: TGTGCCAGCAGCCCGACGGGGGATACGCAGTATTTT. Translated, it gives CASSPTGDTQYF.

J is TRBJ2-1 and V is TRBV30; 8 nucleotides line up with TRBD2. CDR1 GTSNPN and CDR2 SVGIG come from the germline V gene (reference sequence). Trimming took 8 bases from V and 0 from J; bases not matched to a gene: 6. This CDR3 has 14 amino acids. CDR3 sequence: CALGGRSSYNEQFF. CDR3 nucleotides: TGTGCCCTGGGCGGGAGGAGCTCCTACAATGAGCAGTTCTTC.

CDR3 bases: TGTGCCAGCAGTGAGCAGGGGTTTAGTTACGAGCAGTACTTC. The encoded protein is CASSEQGFSYEQYF. This chain links TRBV6-1 with TRBJ2-7; possible D gene TRBD1, 6 bases. The germline V and J ends were trimmed by 3 bases and 4 bases, with 13 bases remaining between them. This CDR3 spans 14 amino acids. The germline CDR1 and CDR2 sequences are MNHNS and SASEGT.

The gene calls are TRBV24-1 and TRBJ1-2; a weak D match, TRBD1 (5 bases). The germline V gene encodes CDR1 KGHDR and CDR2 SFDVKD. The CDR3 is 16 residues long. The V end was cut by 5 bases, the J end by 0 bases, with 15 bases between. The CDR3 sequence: CATSGLPGTSNYGYTF. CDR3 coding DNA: TGTGCCACCAGTGGCCTACCTGGGACTTCTAACTATGGCTACACCTTC.

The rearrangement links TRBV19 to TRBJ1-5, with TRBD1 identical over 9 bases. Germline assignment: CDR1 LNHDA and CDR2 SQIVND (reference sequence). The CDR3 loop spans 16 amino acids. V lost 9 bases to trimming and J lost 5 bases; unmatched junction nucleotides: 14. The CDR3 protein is CASSDFLTGGYQPQHF. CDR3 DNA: TGTGCCAGCTCCGACTTTCTAACAGGGGGCTATCAGCCCCAGCATTTT.

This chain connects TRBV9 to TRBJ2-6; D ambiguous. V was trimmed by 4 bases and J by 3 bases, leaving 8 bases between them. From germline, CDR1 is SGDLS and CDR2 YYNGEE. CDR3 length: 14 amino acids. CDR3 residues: CASSTYFGANVLTF. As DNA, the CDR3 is TGTGCCAGCAGCACCTATTTTGGGGCCAACGTCCTGACTTTC.

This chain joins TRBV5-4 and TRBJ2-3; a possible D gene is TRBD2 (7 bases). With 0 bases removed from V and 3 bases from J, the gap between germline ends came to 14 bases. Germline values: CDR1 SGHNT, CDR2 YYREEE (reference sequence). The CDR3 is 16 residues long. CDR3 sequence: CASSLAWGGRTDTQYF. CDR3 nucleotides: TGTGCCAGCAGCTTGGCCTGGGGGGGGCGGACAGATACGCAGTATTTT. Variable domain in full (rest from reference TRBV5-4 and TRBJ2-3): ETGVTQSPTHLIKTRGQQVTLRCSSQSGHNTVSWYQQALGQGPQFIFQYYREEENGRGNFPPRFSGLQFPNYSSELNVNALELDDSALYLCASSLAWGGRTDTQYFGPGTRLTVL.

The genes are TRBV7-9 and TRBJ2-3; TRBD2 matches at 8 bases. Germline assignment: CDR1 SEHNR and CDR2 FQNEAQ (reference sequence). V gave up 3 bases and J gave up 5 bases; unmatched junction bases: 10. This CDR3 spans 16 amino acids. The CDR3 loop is CASSFLLAARRDTQYF. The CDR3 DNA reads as TGTGCCAGCAGCTTCTTACTAGCGGCCAGGCGAGATACGCAGTATTTT.

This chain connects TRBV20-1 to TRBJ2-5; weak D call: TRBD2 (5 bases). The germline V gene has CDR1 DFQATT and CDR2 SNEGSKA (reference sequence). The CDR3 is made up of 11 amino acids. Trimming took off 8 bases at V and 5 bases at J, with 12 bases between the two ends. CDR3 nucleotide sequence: TGCAGTCCTTTACGAGGGGAGACCCAGTACTTC. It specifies CSPLRGETQYF.

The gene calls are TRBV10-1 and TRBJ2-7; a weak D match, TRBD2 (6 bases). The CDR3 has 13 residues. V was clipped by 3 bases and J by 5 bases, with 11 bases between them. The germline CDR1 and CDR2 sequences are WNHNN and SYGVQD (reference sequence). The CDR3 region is CASSDGGRNEQYF. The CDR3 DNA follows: TGCGCCAGCAGTGACGGAGGGAGGAACGAGCAGTACTTC.

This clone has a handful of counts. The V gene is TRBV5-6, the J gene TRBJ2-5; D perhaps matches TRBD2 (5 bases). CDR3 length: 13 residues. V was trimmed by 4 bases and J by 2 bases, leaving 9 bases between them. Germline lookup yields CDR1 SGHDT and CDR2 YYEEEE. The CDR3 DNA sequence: TGTGCCAGCAGCCCCCCGGGGCAAGAGACCCAGTACTTC. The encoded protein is CASSPPGQETQYF.

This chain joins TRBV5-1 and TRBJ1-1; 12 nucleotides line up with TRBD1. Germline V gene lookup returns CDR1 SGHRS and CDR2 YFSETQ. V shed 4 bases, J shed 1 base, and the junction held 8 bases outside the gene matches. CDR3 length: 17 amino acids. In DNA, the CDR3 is TGCGCCAGCAGCCCACCGGGACAGGGGGCAGGGAACACTGAAGCTTTCTTT. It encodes CASSPPGQGAGNTEAFF.

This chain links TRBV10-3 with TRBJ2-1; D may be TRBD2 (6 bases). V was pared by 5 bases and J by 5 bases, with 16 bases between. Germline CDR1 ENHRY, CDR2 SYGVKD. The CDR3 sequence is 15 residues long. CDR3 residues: CAISSPGTGNNEQFF. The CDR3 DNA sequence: TGTGCCATCAGTTCTCCCGGGACTGGCAACAATGAGCAGTTCTTC.

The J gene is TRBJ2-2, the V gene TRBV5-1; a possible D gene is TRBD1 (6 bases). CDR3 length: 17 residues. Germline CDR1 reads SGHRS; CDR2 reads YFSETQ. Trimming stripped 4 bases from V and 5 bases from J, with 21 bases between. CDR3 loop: CASSQIRGGSGTGELFF. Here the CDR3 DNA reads TGCGCCAGCAGCCAGATTAGAGGGGGATCGGGGACCGGGGAGCTGTTTTTT.

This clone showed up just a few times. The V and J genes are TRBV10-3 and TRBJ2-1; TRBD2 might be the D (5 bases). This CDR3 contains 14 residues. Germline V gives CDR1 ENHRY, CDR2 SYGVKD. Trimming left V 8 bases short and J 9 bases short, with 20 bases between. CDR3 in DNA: TGTGCCATCGCCGTAAACCTAGGAGGATCTGAGCAGTTCTTC. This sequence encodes CAIAVNLGGSEQFF.

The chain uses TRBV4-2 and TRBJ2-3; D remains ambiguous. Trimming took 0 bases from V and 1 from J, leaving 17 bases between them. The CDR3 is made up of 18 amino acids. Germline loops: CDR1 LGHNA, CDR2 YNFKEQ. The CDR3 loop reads CASSQDEPLLPGTDTQYF. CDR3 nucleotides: TGTGCCAGCAGCCAAGATGAGCCCCTCCTACCCGGCACAGATACGCAGTATTTT.

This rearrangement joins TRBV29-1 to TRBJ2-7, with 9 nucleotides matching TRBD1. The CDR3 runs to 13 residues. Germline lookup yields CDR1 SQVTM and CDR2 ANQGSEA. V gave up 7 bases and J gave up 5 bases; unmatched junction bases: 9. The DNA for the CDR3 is TGCAGCGCCGTGGGACAGGGCTTAAACGAGCAGTACTTC. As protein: CSAVGQGLNEQYF.

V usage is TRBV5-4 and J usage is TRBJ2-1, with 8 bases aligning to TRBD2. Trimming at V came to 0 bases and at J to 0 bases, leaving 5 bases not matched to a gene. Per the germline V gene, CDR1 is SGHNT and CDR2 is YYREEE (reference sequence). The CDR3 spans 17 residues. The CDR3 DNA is TGTGCCAGCAGCTTGGGAAGCGGGAGCTTCTCCTACAATGAGCAGTTCTTC. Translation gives CASSLGSGSFSYNEQFF.

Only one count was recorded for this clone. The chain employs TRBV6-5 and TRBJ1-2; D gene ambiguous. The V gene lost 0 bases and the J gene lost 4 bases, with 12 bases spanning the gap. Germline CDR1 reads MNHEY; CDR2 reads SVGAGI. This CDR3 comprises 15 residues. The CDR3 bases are TGTGCCAGCAGTTACTCTAGATCTTCAGGCTATGGCTACACCTTC. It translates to CASSYSRSSGYGYTF.

CDR3 sequence: CAWSVRGGQPQHF. The CDR3 DNA reads as TGTGCCTGGAGTGTCCGAGGGGGACAGCCCCAGCATTTT. The V gene is TRBV30, the J gene TRBJ1-5, with D possibly TRBD1 on 6 matching bases. CDR3 size: 13 residues. In germline, CDR1 is GTSNPN, CDR2 SVGIG (reference sequence). V dropped 0 bases and J dropped 7 bases, with 10 bases sitting between them.

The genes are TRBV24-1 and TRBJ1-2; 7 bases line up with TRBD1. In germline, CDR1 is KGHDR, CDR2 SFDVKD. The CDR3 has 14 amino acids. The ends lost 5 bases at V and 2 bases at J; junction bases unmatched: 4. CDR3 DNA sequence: TGTGCCACCAGTGGGACAGGAAAAAACTATGGCTACACCTTC. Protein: CATSGTGKNYGYTF.

As DNA, the CDR3 is TGTGCCAGCAGCTTAGGGACTAGCGGGAGCCATGAGCAGTTCTTC. Protein: CASSLGTSGSHEQFF. The rearrangement uses TRBV7-8 and TRBJ2-1; 13 bases line up with TRBD2. This CDR3 region has 15 residues. CDR1 is SGHVS and CDR2 is FQNEAQ in the germline V gene. Trimming at V came to 1 base and at J to 8 bases, leaving 2 bases not matched to a gene. Supplemented by reference TRBV7-8 and TRBJ2-1, the full variable domain reads GAGVSQSPRYKVAKRGQDVALRCDPISGHVSLFWYQQALGQGPEFLTYFQNEAQLDKSGLPSDRFFAERPEGSVSTLKIQRTQQEDSAVYLCASSLGTSGSHEQFFGPGTRLTVL.

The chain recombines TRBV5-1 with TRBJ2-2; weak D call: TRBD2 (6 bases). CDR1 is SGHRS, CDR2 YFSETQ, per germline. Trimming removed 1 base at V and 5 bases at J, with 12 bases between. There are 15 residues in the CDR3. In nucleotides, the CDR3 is TGCGCCAGCAGCTTGCGGGAGCTTCGGACCGGGGAGCTGTTTTTT. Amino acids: CASSLRELRTGELFF.

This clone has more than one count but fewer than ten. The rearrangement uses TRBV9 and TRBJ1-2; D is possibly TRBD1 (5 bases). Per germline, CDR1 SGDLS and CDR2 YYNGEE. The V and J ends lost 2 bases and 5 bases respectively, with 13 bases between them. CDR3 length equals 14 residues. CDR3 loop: CASSVNTGRYGYTF. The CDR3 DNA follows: TGTGCCAGCAGCGTGAACACAGGACGATATGGCTACACCTTC. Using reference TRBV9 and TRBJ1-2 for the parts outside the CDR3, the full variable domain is DSGVTQTPKHLITATGQRVTLRCSPRSGDLSVYWYQQSLDQGLQFLIQYYNGEERAKGNILERFSAQQFPDLHSELNLSSLELGDSALYFCASSVNTGRYGYTFGSGTRLTVV.

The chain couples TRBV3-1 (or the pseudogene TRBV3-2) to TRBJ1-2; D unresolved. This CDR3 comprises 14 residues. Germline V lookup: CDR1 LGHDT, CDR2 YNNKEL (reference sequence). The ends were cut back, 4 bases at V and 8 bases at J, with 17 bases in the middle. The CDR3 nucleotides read TGTGCCAGCAGCCGCGGGAGGGCGGGCCAGGGCTACACCTTC. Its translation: CASSRGRAGQGYTF.

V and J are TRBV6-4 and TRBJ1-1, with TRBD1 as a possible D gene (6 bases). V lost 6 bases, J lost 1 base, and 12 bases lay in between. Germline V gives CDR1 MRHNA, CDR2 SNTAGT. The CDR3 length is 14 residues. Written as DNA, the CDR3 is TGTGCCAGCAGAAATCAGGGGTCGAACACTGAAGCTTTCTTT. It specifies CASRNQGSNTEAFF.